This T cell receptor (beta chain) comes out of a study of cytomegalovirus exposure and HLA in healthy donors. Study background: Genetic ancestry analysis placed around four fifths of the roughly 400 donors that were genotyped in the Caucasian-associated cluster. General study points: Presence/absence analyses took donor sequencing depth as roughly uniform.

Both 60 Vbeta primers and 13 Jbeta primers went into the PCR. Profiled with immunoSEQ multiplex PCR; TCRdb holds only in-frame clones, not every one. The sample holds some 150,000 clones, 76% seen once. The ends were cut back, 5 bases at V and 7 bases at J, with 9 bases in the middle. The CDR3 length is 10 residues. Germline V lookup: CDR1 GTSNPN, CDR2 SVGIG (reference sequence). Concerning this clone itself: Its cognate antigen is unknown.

The clonotype originates from a female donor in good health and CMV-seronegative. The chain is built from TRBV30 and TRBJ2-7; D unclear. Input material: PBMCs. This CDR3 reads CAWGRREQYF. CDR3 DNA sequence: TGTGCCTGGGGCCGGAGAGAGCAGTACTTC.